This T cell receptor (beta chain) was identified during a study of T cells in Graves' hyperthyroidism and ophthalmopathy. V was clipped by 6 bases and J by 7 bases, with 15 bases between them. There are 14 residues in the CDR3. Germline V gene lookup returns CDR1 LNHDA and CDR2 SQIVND (reference sequence). Amplification of TCR beta CDR3 regions was performed using RNA transcripts as template. HTBI primers were employed in a first-round RT-PCR of the TCR CDR3. TCRdb re-derived calls from the multiplex PCR reads in MiXCR, one entry per CDR3 protein. Of hundreds of thousands of distinct CDR3 sequences listed, about a sixth were seen once; the top ten hold 17%. A patient was excluded if there was uncontrolled infection, other autoimmune disease, pregnancy or lactation. The diagnoses drew upon clinical symptoms, serum thyroxine and TRAb, thyroid ultrasound and orbital computed tomography.

This chain joins TRBV19 and TRBJ2-2; D possibly corresponds to TRBD1 (5 bases). This clonotype was obtained from a woman aged 18 to 35 with Graves' ophthalmopathy. The material sequenced was blood. DNA of the CDR3: TGTGCCAGTAGCCAGGGTATAAGTGGCGGGGAGCTGTTTTTT. Its protein is CASSQGISGGELFF.